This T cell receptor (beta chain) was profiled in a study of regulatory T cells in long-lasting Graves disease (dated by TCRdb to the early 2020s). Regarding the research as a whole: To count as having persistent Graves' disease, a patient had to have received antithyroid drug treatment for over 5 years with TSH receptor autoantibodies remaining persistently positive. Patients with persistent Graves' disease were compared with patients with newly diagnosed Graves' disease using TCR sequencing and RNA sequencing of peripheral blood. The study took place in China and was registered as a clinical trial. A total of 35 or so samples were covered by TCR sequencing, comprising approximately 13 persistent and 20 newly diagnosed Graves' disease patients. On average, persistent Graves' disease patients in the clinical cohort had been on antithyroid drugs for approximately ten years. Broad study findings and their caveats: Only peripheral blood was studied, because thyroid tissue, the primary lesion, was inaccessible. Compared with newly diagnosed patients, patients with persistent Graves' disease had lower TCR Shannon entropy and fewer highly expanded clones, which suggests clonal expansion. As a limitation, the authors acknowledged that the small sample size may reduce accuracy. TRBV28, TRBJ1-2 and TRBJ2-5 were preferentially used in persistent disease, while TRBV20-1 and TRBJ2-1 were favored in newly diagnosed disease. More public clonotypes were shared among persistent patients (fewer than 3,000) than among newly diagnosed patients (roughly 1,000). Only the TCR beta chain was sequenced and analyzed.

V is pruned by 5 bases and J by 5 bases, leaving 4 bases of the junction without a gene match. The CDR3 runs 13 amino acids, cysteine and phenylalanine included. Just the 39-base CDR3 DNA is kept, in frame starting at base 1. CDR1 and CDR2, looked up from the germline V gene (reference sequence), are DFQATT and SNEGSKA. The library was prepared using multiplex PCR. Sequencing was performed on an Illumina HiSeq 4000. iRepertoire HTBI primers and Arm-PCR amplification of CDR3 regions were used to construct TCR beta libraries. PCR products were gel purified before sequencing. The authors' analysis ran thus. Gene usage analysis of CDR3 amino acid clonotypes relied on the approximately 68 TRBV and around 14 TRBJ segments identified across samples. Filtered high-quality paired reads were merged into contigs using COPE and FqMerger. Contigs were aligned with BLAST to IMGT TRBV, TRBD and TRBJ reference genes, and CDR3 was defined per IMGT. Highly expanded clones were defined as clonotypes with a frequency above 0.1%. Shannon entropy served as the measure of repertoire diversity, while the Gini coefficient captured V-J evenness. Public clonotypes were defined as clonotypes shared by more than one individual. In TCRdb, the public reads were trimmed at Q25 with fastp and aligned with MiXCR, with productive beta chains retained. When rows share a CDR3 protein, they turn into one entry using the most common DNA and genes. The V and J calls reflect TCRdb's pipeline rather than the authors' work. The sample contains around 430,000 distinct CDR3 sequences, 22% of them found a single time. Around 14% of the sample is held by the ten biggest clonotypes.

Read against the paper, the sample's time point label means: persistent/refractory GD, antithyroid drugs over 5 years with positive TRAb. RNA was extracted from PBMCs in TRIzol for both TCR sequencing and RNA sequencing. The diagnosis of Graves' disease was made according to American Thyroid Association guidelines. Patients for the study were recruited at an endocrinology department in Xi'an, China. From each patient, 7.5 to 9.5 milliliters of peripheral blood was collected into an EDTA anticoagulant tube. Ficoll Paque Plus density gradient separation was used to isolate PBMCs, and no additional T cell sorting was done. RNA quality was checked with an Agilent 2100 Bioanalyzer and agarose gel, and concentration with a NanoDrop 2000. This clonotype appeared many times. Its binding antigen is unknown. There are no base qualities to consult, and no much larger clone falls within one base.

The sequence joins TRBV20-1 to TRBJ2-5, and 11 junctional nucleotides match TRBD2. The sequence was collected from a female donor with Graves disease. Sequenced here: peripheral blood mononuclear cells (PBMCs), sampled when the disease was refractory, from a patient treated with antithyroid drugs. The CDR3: CSALGTSGETQYF. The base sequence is TGCAGTGCTCTCGGGACTAGCGGTGAGACCCAGTACTTC.